Sequencing of this TCR beta chain was carried out in a study of shared clonotypes between healthy human individuals (TCRdb year 2020). Broadly, across the study: A couple of women and three men aged 18 to 49 years were included in the cohort. To increase sequencing depth and limit assay-specific biases, different laboratories used diverse techniques to prepare libraries and sequence TCR repertoires. To estimate repertoire size and how much clonotype sharing occurs between individuals, the study deeply sequenced the blood TCR repertoires of 5 or 6 healthy adults. Leukapheresis yielded between about 0.85 and 10 billion PBMCs per donor. Beyond this particular receptor, the publication reports: Only blood was sampled, and tissue TCR repertoires likely differ from those in blood. Pairwise subsampling indicated that sequencing depth was expected to affect the degree of clonotype sharing among donors. Because the study included a small number of donors, the genetic and exposure-history diversity represented was limited.

According to the germline V gene (reference sequence), CDR1 reads PRHDT and CDR2 reads FYEKMQ. The V end loses 3 bases and the J end loses 5 bases, and a stretch of 7 bases separates them. Its CDR3 holds 12 amino acids, cysteine through phenylalanine. Here the CDR3 DNA is all that survives: 36 bases in frame from base 1. Comment on this clone: The target of this receptor is not known. The input lacks base qualities; no much larger clone sits a single base away.

Donors were healthy HIV-negative adults with no recently reported acute infections or vaccinations. All donors were Caucasian adults living in Nashville, Tennessee, USA. For unsorted samples, tens of millions of PBMCs were counted, and genomic DNA was extracted using the QIAamp DNA Blood Mini kit. Blood was obtained by leukapheresis, after which PBMCs were separated by Ficoll-Histopaque density gradient centrifugation and cryopreserved in liquid nitrogen vapor phase. Using the deep immunoSEQ assay, multiplex PCR amplified TCR CDR3 regions from genomic DNA. Genomic DNA extracted from each cell subset was distributed evenly over all wells of several immunoSEQ 96-well plates, and each plate served as one replicate. For unsorted PBMC, each replicate PCR was loaded with approximately 320 ng genomic DNA, equivalent to about 33,000 T cell genomes. Unsorted PBMC genomic DNA was sequenced across ten immunoSEQ deep assay plates. Purified libraries were quantified with a Qubit 3.0 fluorometer, sized on a Bioanalyzer 2100, and re-quantified with the KAPA Library Quantification kit. Each immunoSEQ 96-well plate was sequenced on its own single-read 150-cycle Illumina NextSeq 550 flow cell. For the original study's pipeline: The immunoSEQ output contained only junctional sequences without quality scores, so filtering could not match that applied to full-length reads. Sequences were annotated with PyIR, a Python wrapper for IgBLAST v1.9, using IMGT germline references to assign V/J genes and CDR3. Reads were filtered out if the reads had weak V/J assignments (E-value above 1e-6), no CDR3, stop codons, out-of-frame junctions, or ambiguous translated residues. V3J clonotypes were defined as sequences sharing an identical inferred V gene, J gene, and CDR3 amino acid sequence. Percentage overlap between repertoires was computed as shared unique clonotypes divided by the size of the smaller repertoire. Richness of each repertoire was evaluated using RTK rarefaction, the Chao1 estimator, and Recon v2.1 estimates of unobserved clonotypes. TCRdb took this table from immuneACCESS and kept in-frame rearrangements with V and J called. Such tables lack part of the clones; where checked against another copy, unresolved V genes explain under half of the gap, and the rest is unexplained. V and J calls and clone size are given by that table; D and trimming were obtained from the DNA. Within this sample are about 480,000 clones, with 60% to 85% of them counted one time only. Of the sample, over 10% falls within the top ten clones.

The receptor comes from a woman aged 40-49 years in good health. Some clones in this sample may be carry-over from other donors' samples. Sequenced: PBMCs. The rearrangement combines TRBV13 with TRBJ2-5; the D gene cannot be named for sure. Read as DNA, the sequence is TGTGCCAGCAGCTTTCGGACCGAGACCCAGTACTTC. It translates to CASSFRTETQYF. With the portions outside the CDR3 filled from the reference TRBV13 and TRBJ2-5 genes, the complete variable region becomes AAGVIQSPRHLIKEKRETATLKCYPIPRHDTVYWYQQGPGQDPQFLISFYEKMQSDKGSIPDRFSAQQFSDYHSELNMSSLELGDSALYFCASSFRTETQYFGPGTRLLVL.